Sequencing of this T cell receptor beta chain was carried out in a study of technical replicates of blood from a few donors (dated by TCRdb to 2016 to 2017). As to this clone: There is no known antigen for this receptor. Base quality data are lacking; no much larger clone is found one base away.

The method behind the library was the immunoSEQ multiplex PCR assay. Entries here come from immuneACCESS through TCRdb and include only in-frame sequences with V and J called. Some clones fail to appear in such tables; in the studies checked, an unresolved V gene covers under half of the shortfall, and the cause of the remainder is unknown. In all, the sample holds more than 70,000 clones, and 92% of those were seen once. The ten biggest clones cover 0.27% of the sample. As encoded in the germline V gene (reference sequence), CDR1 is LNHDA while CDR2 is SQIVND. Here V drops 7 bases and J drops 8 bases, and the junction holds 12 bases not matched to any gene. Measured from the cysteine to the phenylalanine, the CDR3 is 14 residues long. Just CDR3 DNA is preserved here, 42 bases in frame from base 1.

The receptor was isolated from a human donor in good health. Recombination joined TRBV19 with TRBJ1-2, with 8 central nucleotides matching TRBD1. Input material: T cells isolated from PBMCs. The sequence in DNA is TGTGCCAGTACCGCCTACTGGACAGGGTCGGGCTACACCTTC. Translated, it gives CASTAYWTGSGYTF.